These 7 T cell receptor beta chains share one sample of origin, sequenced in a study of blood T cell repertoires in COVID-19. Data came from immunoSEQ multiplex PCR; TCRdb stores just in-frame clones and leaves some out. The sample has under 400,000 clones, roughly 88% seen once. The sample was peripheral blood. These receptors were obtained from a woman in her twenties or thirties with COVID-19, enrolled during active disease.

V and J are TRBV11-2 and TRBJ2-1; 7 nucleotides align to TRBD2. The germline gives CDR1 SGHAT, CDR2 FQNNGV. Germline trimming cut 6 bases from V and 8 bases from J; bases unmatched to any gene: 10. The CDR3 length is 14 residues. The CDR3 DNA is TGTGCCAGCAGTTGGGGGGAGGCGGGGGATGAGCAGTTCTTC. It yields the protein CASSWGEAGDEQFF.

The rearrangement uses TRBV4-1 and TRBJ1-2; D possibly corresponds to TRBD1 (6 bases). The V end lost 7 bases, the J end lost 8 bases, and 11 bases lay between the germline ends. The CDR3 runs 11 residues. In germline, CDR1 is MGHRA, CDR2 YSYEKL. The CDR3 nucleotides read TGCGCCAGCACCCAGGGGAGCGGCTACACCTTC. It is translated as CASTQGSGYTF.

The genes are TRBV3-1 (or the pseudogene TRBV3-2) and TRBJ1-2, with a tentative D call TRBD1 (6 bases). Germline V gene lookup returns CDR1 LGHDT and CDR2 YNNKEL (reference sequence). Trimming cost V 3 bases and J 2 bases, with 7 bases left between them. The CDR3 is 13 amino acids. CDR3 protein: CASSHRGNYGYTF. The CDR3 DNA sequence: TGTGCCAGCAGCCACAGGGGCAACTATGGCTACACCTTC.

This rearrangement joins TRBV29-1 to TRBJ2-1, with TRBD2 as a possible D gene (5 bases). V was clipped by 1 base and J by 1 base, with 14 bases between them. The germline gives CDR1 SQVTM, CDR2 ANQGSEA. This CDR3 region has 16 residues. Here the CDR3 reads CSVEGADFLSYNEQFF. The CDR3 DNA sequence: TGCAGCGTTGAAGGGGCGGACTTCCTTTCCTACAATGAGCAGTTCTTC.

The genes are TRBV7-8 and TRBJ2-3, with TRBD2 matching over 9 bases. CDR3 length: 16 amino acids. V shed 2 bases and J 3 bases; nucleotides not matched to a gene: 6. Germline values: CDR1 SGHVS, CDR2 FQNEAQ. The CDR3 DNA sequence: TGTGCCAGCAGCTTACTAGCGGGGACTCTTACAGATACGCAGTATTTT. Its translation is CASSLLAGTLTDTQYF.

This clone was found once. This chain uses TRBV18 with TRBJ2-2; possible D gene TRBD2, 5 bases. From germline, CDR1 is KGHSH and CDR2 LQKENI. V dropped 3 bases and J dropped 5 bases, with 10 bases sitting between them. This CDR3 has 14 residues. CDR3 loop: CASSPRDWTGELFF. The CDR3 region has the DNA TGTGCCAGCTCACCCCGGGATTGGACCGGGGAGCTGTTTTTT.

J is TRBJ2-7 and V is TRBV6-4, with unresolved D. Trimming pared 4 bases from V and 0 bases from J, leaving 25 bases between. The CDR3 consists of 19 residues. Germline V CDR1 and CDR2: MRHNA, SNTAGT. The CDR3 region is CASSVRRCRSEGSSYEQYF. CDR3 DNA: TGTGCCAGCAGTGTTAGGCGGTGTCGGAGCGAAGGTTCCTCCTACGAGCAGTACTTC.